Listed here are 8 T cell receptor beta chains from one sample, sequenced in a study of blood T cell repertoires in COVID-19. The table came from immunoSEQ multiplex PCR; TCRdb's copy has only in-frame clones and leaves some out. The table records about 270,000 clones, about 87% of them present only once. The sequenced material came from PBMCs or T cells enriched from blood (not recorded which). The source is a woman aged 25 to 39 with acute COVID-19.

This chain links TRBV28 with TRBJ1-1; D possibly corresponds to TRBD1 (5 bases). The V gene lost 7 bases and the J gene lost 3 bases, with 15 bases spanning the gap. The germline gives CDR1 MDHEN, CDR2 SYDVKM. The CDR3 has 14 residues. The DNA of the CDR3 is TGTGCCAGCACGGGGGGGGGTTCGTACACTGAAGCTTTCTTT. Residues: CASTGGGSYTEAFF.

CDR3: CASSLALHEQYF. The CDR3 region has the DNA TGTGCCAGCAGCTTAGCCCTTCACGAGCAGTACTTC. The rearrangement uses TRBV7-2 and TRBJ2-7; D remains unclear. V was clipped by 0 bases and J by 5 bases, with 5 bases between them. In germline, CDR1 is SGHTA, CDR2 FQGNSA. This CDR3 is 12 amino acids long.

This clone was recorded a few times. The chain carries TRBV23-1 and TRBJ2-2; TRBD2 matches at 13 bases. TRBV23-1 is filed as an ORF, its function uncertain. The V segment lost 6 bases and the J segment 0 bases; nucleotides outside the gene matches: 1. The CDR3 covers 16 residues. The CDR3 protein is CASRTSGRTNTGELFF. The DNA of the CDR3 is TGCGCCAGCAGGACTAGCGGGAGGACGAACACCGGGGAGCTGTTTTTT.

The V call is TRBV29-1, the J call TRBJ2-1; TRBD2 matches at 7 bases. Trimming cost V 5 bases and J 0 bases; bases outside gene matches: 7. The CDR3 has 15 residues. The germline CDR1 and CDR2 sequences are SQVTM and ANQGSEA. CDR3 bases: TGCAGCGTTTCTAGCGGAGGTCCCTCCTACAATGAGCAGTTCTTC. Translated, it gives CSVSSGGPSYNEQFF.

The rearrangement uses TRBV24-1 and TRBJ2-1; 10 nucleotides line up with TRBD2. Per the germline V gene, CDR1 is KGHDR and CDR2 is SFDVKD. The CDR3 loop spans 14 amino acids. After removal of 3 bases from V and 9 bases from J, the junction contained 4 bases not matched to a gene. CDR3 sequence (DNA): TGTGCCACCAGTGATCCGGTAGCGGGAGGTGAGCAGTTCTTC. Encoded protein: CATSDPVAGGEQFF.

This clone turned up a few times. The rearrangement uses TRBV6-6 and TRBJ2-7; tentative D call: TRBD1 (8 bases). Germline V CDR1 and CDR2: MNHNY, SVGAGI (reference sequence). Trimming removed 5 bases from V and 4 bases from J, with 12 bases in between. The CDR3 is made up of 13 amino acids. The CDR3 spells CASSQQGGYEQYF. The CDR3 DNA is TGTGCCAGCAGTCAACAGGGGGGGTACGAGCAGTACTTC.

The chain combines TRBV4-1 with TRBJ1-1; D call uncertain. The CDR3 contains 15 residues. V was trimmed by 1 base and J by 1 base, leaving 10 bases between them. Germline CDR1 and CDR2: MGHRA and YSYEKL. In nucleotides, the CDR3 is TGCGCCAGCAGCCAAGTGGCGGGTCAGAACACTGAAGCTTTCTTT. It encodes CASSQVAGQNTEAFF.

CDR3 sequence (DNA): TGTGCCAGCGGGACAGGGACAACTAATGAAAAACTGTTTTTT. Amino acids: CASGTGTTNEKLFF. The rearrangement joins TRBV28 to TRBJ1-4, with 9 bases lining up with TRBD1. Germline assignment: CDR1 MDHEN and CDR2 SYDVKM. Germline trimming cut 8 bases from V and 0 bases from J; bases unmatched to any gene: 1. The CDR3 runs 14 residues. Drawing the rest from reference TRBV28 and TRBJ1-4, the complete variable domain is DVKVTQSSRYLVKRTGEKVFLECVQDMDHENMFWYRQDPGLGLRLIYFSYDVKMKEKGDIPEGYSVSREKKERFSLILESASTNQTSMYLCASGTGTTNEKLFFGSGTQLSVL.